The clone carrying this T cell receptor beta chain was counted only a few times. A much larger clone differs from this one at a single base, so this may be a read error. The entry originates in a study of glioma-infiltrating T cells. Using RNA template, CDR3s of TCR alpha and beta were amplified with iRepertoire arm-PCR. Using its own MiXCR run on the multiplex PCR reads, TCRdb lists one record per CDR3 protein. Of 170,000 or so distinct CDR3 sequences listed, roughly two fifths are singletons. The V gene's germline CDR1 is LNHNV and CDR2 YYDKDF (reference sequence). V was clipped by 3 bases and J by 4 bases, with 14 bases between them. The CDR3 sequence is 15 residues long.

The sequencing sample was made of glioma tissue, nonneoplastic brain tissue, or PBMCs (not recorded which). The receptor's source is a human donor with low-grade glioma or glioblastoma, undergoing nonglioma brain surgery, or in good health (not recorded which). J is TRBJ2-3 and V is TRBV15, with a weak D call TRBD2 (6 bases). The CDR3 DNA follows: TGTGCCACCAGCAGGAGAGGGAGGTCCTCAGATACGCAGTATTTT. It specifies CATSRRGRSSDTQYF. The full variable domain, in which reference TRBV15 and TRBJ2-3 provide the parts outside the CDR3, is DAMVIQNPRYQVTQFGKPVTLSCSQTLNHNVMYWYQQKSSQAPKLLFHYYDKDFNNEADTPDNFQSRRPNTSFCFLDIRSPGLGDTAMYLCATSRRGRSSDTQYFGPGTRLTVL.